The T cell receptor (beta chain) under discussion was sequenced for a study of CD8 T cells in cerebrospinal fluid in Alzheimer's disease. Across the whole study: Clonal expansion of CSF T cells was measured with plate-based and droplet-based single-cell sequencing. Study-level points and caveats: EBV-specific clones were neither the most expanded nor enriched in Alzheimer's patients.

CDR3 length: 14 amino acids. Germline-derived CDR1 and CDR2 are MDHEN and SYDVKM. This clonotype is deemed medium-sized by its frequency. Its specificity is unknown. From its re-call of the 10x single-cell sequencing reads, TCRdb lists each CDR3 protein once, without DNA. Here the sample table reports roughly 1,700 distinct CDR3 sequences. Material: cerebrospinal fluid. The chain carries TRBV28 and TRBJ2-5; TCRdb names TRBD1, which stays unverified in the absence of DNA. This receptor was obtained from a human donor with mild cognitive impairment. This CDR3 is CASSSGTLQETQYF.